Sequencing of this T cell receptor (beta chain) was carried out in a study of cytomegalovirus exposure and HLA in healthy donors. As regards this clone: Antigen unknown.

CDR3 size: 15 residues. Germline lookup yields CDR1 SGHRS and CDR2 YFSETQ. V gave up 0 bases and J gave up 0 bases, with 9 bases separating them. Study-wide results and limits: Within a later analysis, the majority of CMV-associated TCR beta chains appeared HLA-restricted. Most TCR beta V segments were productive about 90% or about 30% of the time in an earlier analysis.

PCR primers comprised 60 Vbeta and 13 Jbeta primers. Authors' methods: A later analysis counted 65 million to 80 million unique TCR beta chains, around 12 million shared. Repertoires were generated with immunoSEQ multiplex PCR, while TCRdb's copy carries only in-frame clones and drops some. The D gene and trimming were derived from the DNA, and the V and J assignments and clone size from that table. The sample shows 150,000 to 180,000 clones, 75% to 85% of them seen only once. The chain uses TRBV5-1 and TRBJ2-5, with no clear D. The clonotype was recovered from a woman aged 40 to 55 in good health and CMV-seropositive. The sample taken for sequencing was PBMCs. For the CDR3, the DNA is TGCGCCAGCAGCTTGGTGGCGCGGAACCAAGAGACCCAGTACTTC. Translating it yields CASSLVARNQETQYF.